This T cell receptor beta chain was sequenced in a study of blood T cells in healthy people across ages. Study outcomes and limitations: TCR beta diversity correlated strongly with naive T cell percentage. Calculation of diversity from one million T cells yielded estimates considered to be underestimates. The unknown donor CMV status may have confounded expanded clonotype changes.

Combining a sample-barcoded 5' primer with a J-beta primer mix, a second PCR ran for roughly 7 to 12 cycles. Each CDR3 protein gets one entry after TCRdb re-called the 5' RACE reads with MiXCR. Of around 800,000 distinct CDR3 sequences detected, under 80% appear once; the ten largest clones hold roughly a quarter. Isolating PBMCs gave at least 6 million of these cells per sample. As concerns this clonotype: Antigen unknown.

Germline V gene lookup returns CDR1 SGHTA and CDR2 FQGNSA. This CDR3 has 16 residues. V lost 5 bases and J lost 0, with 17 bases in between. The chain employs TRBV7-2 and TRBJ2-7, with D uncertain. Source material: blood. The TCR was taken from a man aged 30-40 years in good health. DNA of the CDR3: TGTGCCAGCAGCCATGGCCTGGCAGCTTACTCCTACGAGCAGTACTTC. Translated, it gives CASSHGLAAYSYEQYF.